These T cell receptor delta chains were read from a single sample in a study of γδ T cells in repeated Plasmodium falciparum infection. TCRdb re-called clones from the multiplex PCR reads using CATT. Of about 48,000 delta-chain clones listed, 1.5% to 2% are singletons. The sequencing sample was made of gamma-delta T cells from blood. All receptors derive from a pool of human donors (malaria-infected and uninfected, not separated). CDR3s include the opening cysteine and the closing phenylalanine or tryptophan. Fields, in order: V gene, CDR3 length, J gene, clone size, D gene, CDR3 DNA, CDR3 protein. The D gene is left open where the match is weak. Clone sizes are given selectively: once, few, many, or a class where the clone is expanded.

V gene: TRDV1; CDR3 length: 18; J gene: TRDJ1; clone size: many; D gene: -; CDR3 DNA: TGTGCTCTTGGGGAAGGAAGGGTCCTAAGCGGGTACACCGATAAACTCATCTTT; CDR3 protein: CALGEGRVLSGYTDKLIF
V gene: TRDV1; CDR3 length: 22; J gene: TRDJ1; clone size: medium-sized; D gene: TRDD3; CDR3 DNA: TGTGCTCTTGGGGAAAGAAGGCGTTCCTACGGACTCGGGGGGATACTCTCCGATAAACTCATCTTT; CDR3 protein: CALGERRRSYGLGGILSDKLIF
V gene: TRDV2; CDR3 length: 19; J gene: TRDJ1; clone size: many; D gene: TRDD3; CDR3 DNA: TGTGCCTGTGACGGGATCCTGGGGGATAGATATAGAAACACCGATAAACTCATCTTT; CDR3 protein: CACDGILGDRYRNTDKLIF
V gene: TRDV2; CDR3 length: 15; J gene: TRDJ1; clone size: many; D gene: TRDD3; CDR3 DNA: TGTGCCTGTGATCGGCTGGGGGATAAATCCGATAAACTCATCTTT; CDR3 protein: CACDRLGDKSDKLIF
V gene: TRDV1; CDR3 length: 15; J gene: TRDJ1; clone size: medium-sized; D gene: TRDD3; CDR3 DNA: TGTGCTCTTGGGGATCGATACTGGGATACCGATAAACTCATCTTC; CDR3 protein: CALGDRYWDTDKLIF
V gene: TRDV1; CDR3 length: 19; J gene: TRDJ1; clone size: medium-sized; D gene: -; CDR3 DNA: TGTGCTCTTGGAGTGTGCACTAGGGCTGGTCGGGGAATGTCCGATAAACTCATCTTT; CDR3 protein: CALGVCTRAGRGMSDKLIF
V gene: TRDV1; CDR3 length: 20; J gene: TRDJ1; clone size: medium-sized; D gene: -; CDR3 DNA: TGTGCTCTTGGGGACCAAACGTCATCGGTACTGCCTATGTACACCGATAAACTCATCTTT; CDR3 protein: CALGDQTSSVLPMYTDKLIF
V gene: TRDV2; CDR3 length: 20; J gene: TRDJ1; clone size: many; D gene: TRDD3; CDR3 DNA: TGTGCCTGTGACCGATTACTGGGGGATACGCCGCCCGCCAAAGGGGATAAACTCATCTTT; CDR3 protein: CACDRLLGDTPPAKGDKLIF
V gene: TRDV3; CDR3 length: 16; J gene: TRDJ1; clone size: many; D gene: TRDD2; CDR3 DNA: TGTGCCTCTACCGCCTTCCTCGGTGTTACTACCGATAAACTCATCTTT; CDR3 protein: CASTAFLGVTTDKLIF
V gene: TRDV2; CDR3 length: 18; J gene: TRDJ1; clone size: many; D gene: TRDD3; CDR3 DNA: TGTGCCTGTGACACCGTTAGTGGGGGATACGCTTATGGGGATAAACTCATCTTT; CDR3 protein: CACDTVSGGYAYGDKLIF
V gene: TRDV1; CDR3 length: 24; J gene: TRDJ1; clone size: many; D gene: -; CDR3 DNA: TGTGCTCTTGGGGAACTAGGATTGCCTTTGAACTCCCTTAGTCTTGGGGATCCCTCCCCTAAACTCATCTTT; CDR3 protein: CALGELGLPLNSLSLGDPSPKLIF
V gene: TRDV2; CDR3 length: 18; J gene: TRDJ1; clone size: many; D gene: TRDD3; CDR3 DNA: TGTGCCTGTGACGGGGTTCAGGCTGGGGGTCGCATCACCGATAAACTCATCTTT; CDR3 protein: CACDGVQAGGRITDKLIF
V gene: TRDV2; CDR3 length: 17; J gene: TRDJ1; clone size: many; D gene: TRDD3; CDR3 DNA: TGTGCCTGTGACACCGTCGGACGGATACGGTACACCGATAAACTCATCTTT; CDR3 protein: CACDTVGRIRYTDKLIF
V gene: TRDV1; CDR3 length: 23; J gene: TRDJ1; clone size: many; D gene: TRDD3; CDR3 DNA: TGTGCTCTTGGGGAACTCGCGGCTACGTGTGGGACTGGGGGATACGCGCGAACCGATAAACTCATCTTT; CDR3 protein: CALGELAATCGTGGYARTDKLIF
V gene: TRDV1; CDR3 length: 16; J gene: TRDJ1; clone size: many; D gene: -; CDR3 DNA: TGTGCTCTTGGGGCTCCTGGCTGGGTAATCACCTATAAACTCATCTTT; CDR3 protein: CALGAPGWVITYKLIF
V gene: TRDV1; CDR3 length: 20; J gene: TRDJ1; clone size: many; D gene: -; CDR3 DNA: TGTGCTCTTGGGGAACTTCCCACGTTCTTGAGTACTCCCTTCGCCAATAAACTCATCTTT; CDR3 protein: CALGELPTFLSTPFANKLIF
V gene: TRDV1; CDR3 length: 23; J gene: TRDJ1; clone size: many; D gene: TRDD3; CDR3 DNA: TGTGCTCTTGGTGAATTTCCCTCCCTTCCTGTTAGACTGGGGGACCTGTACACCGATAAACTCATCTTT; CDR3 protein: CALGEFPSLPVRLGDLYTDKLIF
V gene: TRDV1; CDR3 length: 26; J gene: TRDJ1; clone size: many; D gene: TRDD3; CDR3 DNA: TGTGCTCTTGGGGGGATTAGGTGCATAGCTGCACCAAATGCCGGGGGCGATTTACCTGGGGATACGGAACTCATCTTT; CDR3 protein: CALGGIRCIAAPNAGGDLPGDTELIF
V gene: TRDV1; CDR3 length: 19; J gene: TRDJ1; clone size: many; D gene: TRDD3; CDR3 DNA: TGTGCTCTTGGGGAAGGGTCTCAACGAGGGGGATACCTCGCCGATAAACTCATCTTT; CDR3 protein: CALGEGSQRGGYLADKLIF
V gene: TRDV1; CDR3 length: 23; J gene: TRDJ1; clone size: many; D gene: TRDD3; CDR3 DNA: TGTGCTCTTGGGGAACTTTATCCAATTCTTCCTGCTACTGGGGGATATTTAGGGTATAAACTCATCTTT; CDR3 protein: CALGELYPILPATGGYLGYKLIF
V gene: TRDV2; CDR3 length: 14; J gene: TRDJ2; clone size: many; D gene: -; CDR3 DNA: TGTGCCTGTGATGGCATAAGGGGGACAGCACAACTCTTCTTT; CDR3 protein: CACDGIRGTAQLFF
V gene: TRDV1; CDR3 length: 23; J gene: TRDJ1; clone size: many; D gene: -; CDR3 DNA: TGTGCTCTTGGGGAACAAAGAGGGGGCGGGGCTACGTGGGTACAGGTGTACACCGATAAACTCATCTTT; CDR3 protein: CALGEQRGGGATWVQVYTDKLIF
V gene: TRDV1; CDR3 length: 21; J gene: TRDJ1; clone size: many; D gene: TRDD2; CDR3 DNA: TGTGCTCTTGGGGAACTAGGTAGGGTTCCTACAGGGACCCCGTACACCGATAAACTCATCTTT; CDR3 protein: CALGELGRVPTGTPYTDKLIF
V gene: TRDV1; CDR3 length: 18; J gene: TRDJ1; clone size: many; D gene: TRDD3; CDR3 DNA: TGTGCTCTTGGGCCTATCGTCGCGCCTCTGGGGGATAGTGATAAACTCATCTTT; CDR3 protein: CALGPIVAPLGDSDKLIF
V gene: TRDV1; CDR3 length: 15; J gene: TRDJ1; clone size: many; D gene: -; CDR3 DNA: TGTGCTCTTGGGGAAGCCTGGGCTAACACCGATAAACTCATCTTT; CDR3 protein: CALGEAWANTDKLIF
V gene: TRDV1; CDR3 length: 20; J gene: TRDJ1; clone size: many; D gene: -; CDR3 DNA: TGTGCTCTTGGGGAACCCCTTGGGCCCACCCGCCCTGGGTACACCGATAAACTCATCTTT; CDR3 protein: CALGEPLGPTRPGYTDKLIF
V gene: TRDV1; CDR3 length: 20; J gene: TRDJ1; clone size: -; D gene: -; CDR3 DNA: TGTGCTCTTGGGTCACAAGGCGGTCCTACGGCTCTGGGGATCACCCATAAACTCATCTTT; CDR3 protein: CALGSQGGPTALGITHKLIF
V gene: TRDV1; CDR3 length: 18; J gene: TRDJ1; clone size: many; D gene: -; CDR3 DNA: -; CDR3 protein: CALWSRTGGYAGTDKLIF
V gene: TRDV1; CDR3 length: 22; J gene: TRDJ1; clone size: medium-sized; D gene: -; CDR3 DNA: TGTGCTCTTGGGAAGACCCCATTCTTCCTCACCAATTTAGCGTCTCCAACCGATAAACTCATCTTT; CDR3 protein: CALGKTPFFLTNLASPTDKLIF
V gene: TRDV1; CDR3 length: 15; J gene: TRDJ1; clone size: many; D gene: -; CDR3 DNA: TGTGCTCTTGGGGATATCAAGGCCTTCCCCGTTGGACTCATCTTT; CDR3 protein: CALGDIKAFPVGLIF
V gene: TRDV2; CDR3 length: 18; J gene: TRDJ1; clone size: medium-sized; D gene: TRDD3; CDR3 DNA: TGTGCCTGTGACCCCACTGGGGGATATCCCACTTACACCGATAAACTCATCTTT; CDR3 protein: CACDPTGGYPTYTDKLIF
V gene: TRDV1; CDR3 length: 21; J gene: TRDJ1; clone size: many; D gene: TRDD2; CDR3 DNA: TGTGCTCTTGGGGAACCCCCCCGATTCCTACCCGGGGCTCCGTACACCGATAAACTCATCTTT; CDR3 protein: CALGEPPRFLPGAPYTDKLIF
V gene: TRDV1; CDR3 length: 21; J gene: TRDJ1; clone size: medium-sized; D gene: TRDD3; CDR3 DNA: TGTGCTCTTGGGGAAACCAAACCACCCCGGTACTGGGGATGCGCCACCGATAAACTCATCTTT; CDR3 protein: CALGETKPPRYWGCATDKLIF
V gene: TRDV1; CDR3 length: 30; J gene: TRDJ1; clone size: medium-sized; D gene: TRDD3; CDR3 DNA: TGTGCTCTTGGGGAGATTGGCCGTCAAGATACCTTTCATTTCCTGTACCGGAGGATTTGGGGGATAACGTTACTCGATAAACTCATCTTT; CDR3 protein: CALGEIGRQDTFHFLYRRIWGITLLDKLIF
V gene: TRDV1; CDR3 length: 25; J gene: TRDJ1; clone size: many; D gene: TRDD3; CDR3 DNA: TGTGCTCTTGGGGAATCTCACCTTCCTACCCGTACTGGGGGATACGACTTCCCCCCGTCCTATAAACTCATCTTT; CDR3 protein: CALGESHLPTRTGGYDFPPSYKLIF
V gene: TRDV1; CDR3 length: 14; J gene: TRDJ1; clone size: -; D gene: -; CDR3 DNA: TGTGCTCTTGGGTTCACTCCCAATCCCTCTAAACTCATCTTT; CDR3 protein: CALGFTPNPSKLIF
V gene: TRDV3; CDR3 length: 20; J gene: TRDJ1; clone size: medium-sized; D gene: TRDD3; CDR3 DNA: TGTGCCTTTTATGTTCATTCCTACTTGTACTGGGGGACATACACCGATAAACTCATCTTT; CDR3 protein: CAFYVHSYLYWGTYTDKLIF
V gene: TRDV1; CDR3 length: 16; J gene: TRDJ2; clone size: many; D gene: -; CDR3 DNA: TGTGCTCTTGGGGAACTTCACCATGGGGACCCAGCACAACTCTTCTTT; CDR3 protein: CALGELHHGDPAQLFF
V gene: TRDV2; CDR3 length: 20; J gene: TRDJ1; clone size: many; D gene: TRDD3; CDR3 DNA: TGTGCCTGTGACTACGTACTGGGGGATACAGACGGGCCGTACACCGATAAACTCATCTTT; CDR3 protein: CACDYVLGDTDGPYTDKLIF
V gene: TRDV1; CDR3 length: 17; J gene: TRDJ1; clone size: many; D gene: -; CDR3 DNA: TGTGCTCTTGGGGAGCTACGTGCTGTGGGATTAAGATATAAACTCATCTTT; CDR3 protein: CALGELRAVGLRYKLIF
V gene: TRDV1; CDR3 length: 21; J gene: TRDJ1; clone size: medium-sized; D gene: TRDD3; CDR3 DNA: TGTGCTCTTGGGGCCCCTTCCTACGTATCCCTACTGGGGGATACGGCCGATAAACTCATCTTT; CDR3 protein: CALGAPSYVSLLGDTADKLIF
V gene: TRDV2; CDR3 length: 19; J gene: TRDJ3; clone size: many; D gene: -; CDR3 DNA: TGTGCCTGTGACACCTTGGCTACTGAGGGCTCCTGGGACACCCGACAGATGTTTTTC; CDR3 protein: CACDTLATEGSWDTRQMFF